The entry that follows covers one TCR beta chain sequence. These data come from a study of blood T cell repertoires in COVID-19. Germline V gives CDR1 MNHEY, CDR2 SMNVEV (reference sequence). The CDR3 length is 15 residues. The junction had 7 bases not matched to a gene; V was cut back by 6 bases and J by 8 bases. Original processing notes: Amplification of reference gene primers was used by the study to estimate nucleated cell counts. Sequencing was performed with immunoSEQ multiplex PCR; in TCRdb, only in-frame clones are kept and a portion is missing. V, J and clone size are taken as reported in that table, and D and trimming were inferred from the DNA itself. In the table there are under 200,000 clones, more than 75% of which are singletons.

Sequenced: peripheral blood. This receptor was taken from a man aged 40-49 years with active or convalescent COVID-19. The rearrangement links TRBV27 to TRBJ2-3; 14 bases fit TRBD2. The CDR3 bases are TGTGCCAGCAGCAGACTAGCGGGAGGGCAGTTTACGCAGTATTTT. Its translation: CASSRLAGGQFTQYF.